Below are 5 T cell receptor beta chains sequenced from a single sample in a study of T cell repertoires in cytomegalovirus infection. One entry per CDR3 protein results from TCRdb running MiXCR on the reads. The sample shows approximately 500,000 distinct CDR3 sequences, more than 25% of them seen only once. Input material: PBMCs. The receptors stem from a human donor in good health (CMV status not recorded). Some clones in this sample may be carry-over from other donors' samples.

The table lists this clonotype with a few counts. The chain recombines TRBV15 with TRBJ2-7, with D possibly matching TRBD2 (5 bases). V was clipped by 3 bases and J by 1 base, with 7 bases between them. Germline V gene data show CDR1 as LNHNV and CDR2 as YYDKDF (reference sequence). The CDR3 sequence is 13 residues long. This chain's CDR3 is CATSRGESYEQYV. CDR3 DNA: TGTGCCACCAGCAGGGGAGAGTCCTACGAGCAGTACGTC.

V is TRBV28 and J is TRBJ1-4, with D unclear. The germline V gene encodes CDR1 MDHEN and CDR2 SYDVKM. Trimming pared 6 bases from V and 4 bases from J, leaving 12 bases between. The CDR3 contains 14 residues. The CDR3 region is CASRSSSLNEKLFF. CDR3 DNA sequence: TGTGCCAGCAGGTCGTCGTCCCTTAATGAAAAACTGTTTTTT. Full variable domain (outside the CDR3, taken from reference TRBV28 and TRBJ1-4): DVKVTQSSRYLVKRTGEKVFLECVQDMDHENMFWYRQDPGLGLRLIYFSYDVKMKEKGDIPEGYSVSREKKERFSLILESASTNQTSMYLCASRSSSLNEKLFFGSGTQLSVL.

This clonotype was observed a handful of times. This chain links TRBV6-5 with TRBJ2-1; perhaps TRBD2 as D (5 bases). Germline lookup yields CDR1 MNHEY and CDR2 SVGAGI. The CDR3 has 16 amino acids. The V end lost 5 bases, the J end lost 0 bases, and 14 bases lay between the germline ends. CDR3 DNA: TGTGCCAGCAGTCGTAGGACTCGAAGCTCCTACAATGAGCAGTTCTTC. Translation gives CASSRRTRSSYNEQFF.

The chain is built from TRBV19 and TRBJ1-1; a possible D gene is TRBD1 (6 bases). This CDR3 comprises 13 residues. Trimming shortened V by 4 bases and J by 10 bases, and 16 bases separated the two germline ends. Per the germline V gene, CDR1 is LNHDA and CDR2 is SQIVND (reference sequence). The CDR3 sequence is CASSTTQGSGAFF. The CDR3 bases are TGTGCCAGTAGTACCACCCAGGGGTCGGGAGCTTTCTTT.

CDR3 DNA sequence: TGTGCCAGCAACCTACAGGGACCTGGAAACACCATATATTTT. It codes for CASNLQGPGNTIYF. This chain joins TRBV11-2 and TRBJ1-3, with D possibly being TRBD1 (6 bases). Germline CDR1 is SGHAT and CDR2 is FQNNGV. V was trimmed by 7 bases and J by 2 bases, leaving 12 bases between them. This CDR3 has 14 residues.